What follows are 30 T cell receptor beta chains derived from one specimen sequenced in a study of T cell repertoires in cytomegalovirus infection (dated by TCRdb to about 2019). No antigen has been identified for these receptors. In the paper's terms, the treatment or condition label means: in vitro stimulation with specific CMV peptide epitopes to enrich CMV-specific T cells. These reads were obtained on an Illumina HiSeq 1500. In-frame beta chains were kept once TCRdb had trimmed the public reads at Q25 with fastp and called clones with MiXCR. For every CDR3 protein sequence, its rows merge into one entry that carries the most common genes and DNA. The table for this sample lists a few hundred thousand distinct CDR3 sequences; around a third of them were counted only once. The top ten clones comprise about 13% of the sample. Source: cultured PBMCs, taken from culture after CMV antigen stimulation. These receptors were obtained from a human donor in good health (CMV status not recorded). Some clones in this sample may be carry-over from other donors' samples.

The chain is built from TRBV28 and TRBJ2-7, with D perhaps matching TRBD1 or TRBD2 (5 bases each). Trimming stripped 4 bases from V and 7 bases from J, with 20 bases between. CDR1 MDHEN and CDR2 SYDVKM come from the germline V gene. The CDR3 length is 15 residues. This CDR3 is CASSSQGRELWEQYF. CDR3 DNA: TGTGCCAGCAGTTCCCAGGGTAGGGAGTTGTGGGAGCAGTACTTC. The variable domain in full, with the rest retrieved from reference TRBV28 and TRBJ2-7, is DVKVTQSSRYLVKRTGEKVFLECVQDMDHENMFWYRQDPGLGLRLIYFSYDVKMKEKGDIPEGYSVSREKKERFSLILESASTNQTSMYLCASSSQGRELWEQYFGPGTRLTVT.

This clonotype was recorded at least ten times. As DNA, the CDR3 is TGTGCCAGCAGTTTATTCAGGGCAAACAATCAGCCCCAGCATTTT. Translated: CASSLFRANNQPQHF. V usage is TRBV27 and J usage is TRBJ1-5; D may be TRBD1 (5 bases). Per germline, CDR1 MNHEY and CDR2 SMNVEV (reference sequence). CDR3 length equals 15 residues. Between the trimmed V and J ends, which lost 1 base and 3 bases, there was a span of 10 bases.

This clonotype appeared a few times. The CDR3, as DNA: TGCGCCAGCAGCCAAGAACCGGGACTAGCGGGGCTAAGCTCCTACAATGAGCAGTTCTTC. This codes for CASSQEPGLAGLSSYNEQFF. The V call is TRBV4-3, the J call TRBJ2-1; TRBD2 matches 13 bases. The CDR3 length is 20 residues. The germline gives CDR1 LGHNA, CDR2 YSLEER. V lost 0 bases, J lost 0 bases, and 8 bases stayed unmatched.

This clonotype has only a few counts. The gene calls are TRBV7-8 and TRBJ2-3; TRBD2 might be the D (7 bases). V lost 5 bases to trimming and J lost 4 bases, with 22 bases between them. CDR1 is SGHVS, CDR2 FQNEAQ, per germline. CDR3 length: 17 residues. As DNA, the CDR3 is TGTGCCAGCAGCCCGATGCCGGGGGCGGGAGTAGCAGATACGCAGTATTTT. It codes for CASSPMPGAGVADTQYF.

This clonotype occurred many times. This chain links TRBV7-6 with TRBJ2-7; 11 bases match TRBD2. Germline CDR1 reads SGHVS; CDR2 reads FNYEAQ. The V and J ends lost 3 bases and 1 base, in that order; junction bases with no gene match: 2. The CDR3 has 15 amino acids. The CDR3 bases are TGTGCCAGCAGCTTGTTAGCGGGAGGGTCCTACGAGCAGTACTTC. This translates into CASSLLAGGSYEQYF.

As for this clonotype: A junction boundary mismatches the germline segment, possibly from a read error. In DNA form, the CDR3 reads TGTGCCAGTAATATAGTAGCTAGCGGATCCTACAATGAGCAGTTCTTC. Residues: CASNIVASGSYNEQFF. V gene TRBV19 combines with J gene TRBJ2-1; TRBD2 matches 7 bases. Germline lookup yields CDR1 LNHDA and CDR2 SQIVND (reference sequence). The CDR3 consists of 16 residues.

V and J are TRBV29-1 and TRBJ2-4; D is unresolved. Germline V lookup: CDR1 SQVTM, CDR2 ANQGSEA. The V end lost 5 bases, the J end lost 0 bases, and 2 bases lay between the germline ends. The CDR3 runs 11 residues. DNA of the CDR3: TGCAGCGTTATAGCCAAAAACATTCAGTACTTC. It is translated as CSVIAKNIQYF.

The rearrangement joins TRBV12-3 or TRBV12-4 to TRBJ1-6; D remains ambiguous. V was cut by 3 bases and J by 14 bases, with 17 bases left in between. The CDR3 is 14 residues long. The CDR3 reads CASSLGHWDGALHF. The CDR3 coding sequence is TGTGCCAGCAGTTTGGGTCACTGGGATGGGGCCCTCCACTTT.

At least ten counts were recorded for this clonotype. The J gene is TRBJ2-3, the V gene TRBV7-2, with 7 bases lining up with TRBD2. V shed 5 bases, J shed 3 bases, and the junction held 11 bases outside the gene matches. The CDR3 totals 16 residues. Germline V gene lookup returns CDR1 SGHTA and CDR2 FQGNSA. CDR3 region: CASSQRTGRETDTQYF. The CDR3, as DNA: TGTGCCAGCAGCCAGCGTACCGGGCGGGAGACAGATACGCAGTATTTT. Based on the CDR3 plus reference TRBV7-2 and TRBJ2-3, the full variable domain is GAGVSQSPSNKVTEKGKDVELRCDPISGHTALYWYRQSLGQGLEFLIYFQGNSAPDKSGLPSDRFSAERTGGSVSTLTIQRTQQEDSAVYLCASSQRTGRETDTQYFGPGTRLTVL.

This chain connects TRBV4-3 to TRBJ2-5; no firm D call. The CDR3 totals 14 residues. Germline lookup yields CDR1 LGHNA and CDR2 YSLEER. V shed 1 base and J shed 5 bases, with 11 bases lying between them. The CDR3 region has the DNA TGCGCCAGCAGCCAAGGGAACCGCTTGGAGACCCAGTACTTC. This sequence encodes CASSQGNRLETQYF.

In nucleotides, the CDR3 is TGTGCCAGCAGTGATCAAATACAGGGAAGTGGCTACACCTTC. Its translation: CASSDQIQGSGYTF. V usage is TRBV2 and J usage is TRBJ1-2; a possible D gene is TRBD1 (6 bases). Germline values: CDR1 SNHLY, CDR2 FYNNEI. The CDR3 spans 14 residues. V lost 3 bases and J lost 7, with 15 bases in between. The full variable domain, rest sourced from reference TRBV2 and TRBJ1-2, is EPEVTQTPSHQVTQMGQEVILRCVPISNHLYFYWYRQILGQKVEFLVSFYNNEISEKSEIFDDQFSVERPDGSNFTLKIRSTKLEDSAMYFCASSDQIQGSGYTFGSGTRLTVV.

This clonotype was detected ten times or more. The V gene is TRBV12-3 or TRBV12-4, the J gene TRBJ1-4, with TRBD1 matching 9 bases. CDR3 length: 18 amino acids. J was trimmed by 5 bases and V by 4 bases; bases with no gene match: 14. In DNA form, the CDR3 reads TGTGCCAGCAGTTCGGGGACAGGGTCCCTACCTACGAATGAAAAACTGTTTTTT. This codes for CASSSGTGSLPTNEKLFF.

The genes are TRBV27 and TRBJ1-2; D is perhaps TRBD1 (5 bases). Germline V lookup: CDR1 MNHEY, CDR2 SMNVEV (reference sequence). There are 14 residues in the CDR3. V was trimmed by 8 bases and J by 1 base, leaving 14 bases between them. CDR3 in DNA: TGTGCCAGCGCCGGGACCGTTGATAACTATGGCTACACCTTC. It encodes CASAGTVDNYGYTF.

Only one count was recorded for this clonotype. V usage is TRBV19 and J usage is TRBJ2-2, with D perhaps TRBD2 (6 bases). V was cut by 6 bases and J by 5 bases, with 19 bases left in between. Germline V lookup: CDR1 LNHDA, CDR2 SQIVND (reference sequence). The CDR3 runs to 16 residues. CDR3 residues: CASRILRQGGTGELFF. The CDR3 coding sequence is TGTGCCAGTAGAATACTAAGGCAGGGAGGAACCGGGGAGCTGTTTTTT. The complete variable domain, with remaining parts taken from reference TRBV19 and TRBJ2-2, reads DGGITQSPKYLFRKEGQNVTLSCEQNLNHDAMYWYRQDPGQGLRLIYYSQIVNDFQKGDIAEGYSVSREKKESFPLTVTSAQKNPTAFYLCASRILRQGGTGELFFGEGSRLTVL.

This clonotype has just a few counts. The V and J genes are TRBV6-2 or TRBV6-3 and TRBJ2-7; D not certain. V was trimmed by 8 bases and J by 4 bases, leaving 12 bases between them. Germline V gives CDR1 MNHEY, CDR2 SVGEGT. This CDR3 comprises 12 residues. The CDR3: CASGIDGYEQYF. The CDR3 nucleotides read TGTGCCAGCGGCATCGACGGATACGAGCAGTACTTC.

Comment on this clonotype: A read error may be the cause here, since a much bigger clone is one base away. The chain carries TRBV6-6 and TRBJ1-1, with a weak D call TRBD1 (6 bases). Germline lookup yields CDR1 MNHNY and CDR2 SVGAGI (reference sequence). V dropped 6 bases and J dropped 1 base, with 9 bases sitting between them. CDR3 size: 13 residues. Written as DNA, the CDR3 is TGTGCCAGCAGAAGAGGGGGGAACACTGAAGCTTTCTTT. This codes for CASRRGGNTEAFF.

CDR3 loop: CASSQDQLPGTDTQYF. As DNA, the CDR3 is TGCGCCAGCAGCCAAGATCAACTACCTGGCACAGATACGCAGTATTTT. This rearrangement joins TRBV4-1 to TRBJ2-3; unclear D gene. CDR1 is MGHRA, CDR2 YSYEKL, per germline. V was trimmed by 0 bases and J by 1 base, leaving 11 bases between them. The length of the CDR3 is 16 residues.

This clonotype was detected only once. The CDR3 nucleotides are TGTGCCAGCTCACCTTCGGCTGGGGACACCATATATTTT. This encodes CASSPSAGDTIYF. The rearrangement links TRBV18 to TRBJ1-3, with D unclear. The CDR3 contains 13 residues. V was trimmed by 3 bases and J by 8 bases, leaving 11 bases between them. Germline V gene sequence: CDR1 KGHSH, CDR2 LQKENI.

The V call is TRBV12-3 or TRBV12-4, the J call TRBJ1-1; D is undetermined. Between the trimmed V and J ends, which lost 3 bases and 2 bases, there was a span of 7 bases. The CDR3 contains 13 residues. CDR3 sequence (DNA): TGTGCCAGCAGTTTGTATAGTAACACTGAAGCTTTCTTT. This translates into CASSLYSNTEAFF.

In its sample, this clonotype ranks as medium-sized. The CDR3 is CASSLATEAFF. The CDR3 coding sequence is TGTGCCAGCAGCTTAGCCACTGAAGCTTTCTTT. V gene TRBV7-2 combines with J gene TRBJ1-1; D ambiguous. The V end lost 0 bases, the J end lost 4 bases, and 0 bases lay between the germline ends. Germline V gene lookup returns CDR1 SGHTA and CDR2 FQGNSA. This CDR3 contains 11 residues.

This clonotype appeared a few times. The V call is TRBV12-3 or TRBV12-4, the J call TRBJ1-1; 8 positions match TRBD1. There are 14 residues in the CDR3. V gave up 6 bases and J gave up 1 base; unmatched junction bases: 4. The CDR3 protein is CASSPGQENTEAFF. Here the CDR3 DNA reads TGTGCCAGCAGCCCGGGACAGGAGAACACTGAAGCTTTCTTT.

This rearrangement joins TRBV24-1 to TRBJ2-5; a possible D gene is TRBD1 (6 bases). This CDR3 has 15 residues. The germline CDR1 and CDR2 sequences are KGHDR and SFDVKD. The V and J ends lost 4 bases and 3 bases respectively, with 14 bases between them. CDR3 sequence: CATSDPGQLEETQYF. The CDR3 DNA follows: TGTGCCACCAGTGACCCAGGACAGTTAGAAGAGACCCAGTACTTC.

The V and J genes are TRBV11-2 and TRBJ2-3; no firm D call. The CDR3 covers 12 residues. Trimming removed 4 bases at V and 8 bases at J, with 10 bases between. Germline loops: CDR1 SGHAT, CDR2 FQNNGV. CDR3: CASSSTLATQYF. CDR3 coding DNA: TGTGCCAGCAGCTCAACCCTGGCTACGCAGTATTTT.

This clonotype was counted only a few times. The genes are TRBV12-3 or TRBV12-4 and TRBJ1-5, with 7 bases that match TRBD1. The CDR3 consists of 16 residues. J gave up 0 bases and V 6 bases, and 8 bases lay outside the gene matches. The DNA of the CDR3 is TGTGCCAGCAGGCCTACAGGGGTCCTTAGCAATCAGCCCCAGCATTTT. This translates into CASRPTGVLSNQPQHF.

This clonotype showed up just a few times. V gene TRBV4-1 combines with J gene TRBJ2-5; 14 bases fit TRBD2. The length of the CDR3 is 17 residues. CDR1 is MGHRA, CDR2 YSYEKL, per germline. With 2 bases clipped from V and 2 bases from J, the junction kept 4 bases outside the gene matches. The CDR3 sequence: CASSQPRLAGGQETQYF. Written as DNA, the CDR3 is TGCGCCAGCAGCCAACCAAGACTAGCGGGAGGGCAAGAGACCCAGTACTTC.

The rearrangement uses TRBV27 and TRBJ2-1; 11 nucleotides align to TRBD2. From germline, CDR1 is MNHEY and CDR2 SMNVEV (reference sequence). V lost 3 bases, J lost 7 bases, and 11 bases stayed unmatched. This CDR3 spans 17 amino acids. Here the CDR3 DNA reads TGTGCCAGCAGTTTCGGTCTAGCGGGAGGAATTACAAATGAGCAGTTCTTC. Translating gives CASSFGLAGGITNEQFF.

CDR3 DNA: TGTGCCAGTAGTATATCGGGAGTTCGCAATGAGCAGTTCTTC. Translation gives CASSISGVRNEQFF. The gene calls are TRBV19 and TRBJ2-1; TRBD2 might be the D (6 bases). The CDR3 is 14 amino acids. The V gene lost 2 bases and the J gene lost 6 bases, with 11 bases spanning the gap. CDR1 is LNHDA and CDR2 is SQIVND in the germline V gene (reference sequence).

This clonotype was counted between two and nine times. The chain couples TRBV6-1 to TRBJ1-4; 10 nucleotides line up with TRBD1. Germline V gene lookup returns CDR1 MNHNS and CDR2 SASEGT. The CDR3 runs 14 residues. The CDR3 DNA sequence: TGTGCGTCCAGGGACAGGGGAATAGGTGAAAAACTGTTTTTT. Translation: CASRDRGIGEKLFF.

The CDR3 region is CASSLWTQGEIQYF. The CDR3 nucleotides read TGTGCCAGCAGTTTATGGACCCAGGGGGAGATTCAGTACTTC. The gene calls are TRBV28 and TRBJ2-4; 7 bases align to TRBD1. The CDR3 sequence is 14 residues long. The trim removed 0 bases at V and 10 bases at J, leaving 6 bases unmatched. Germline-derived CDR1 and CDR2 are MDHEN and SYDVKM.

The chain links TRBV6-5 to TRBJ2-1, with 7 bases identical to TRBD1. This CDR3 is 16 amino acids long. Germline CDR1 MNHEY, CDR2 SVGAGI. Trimming took 0 bases from V and 3 from J; bases not matched to a gene: 5. CDR3 DNA: TGTGCCAGCAGTTACTCTATAGCAGGGGGCTACAATGAGCAGTTCTTC. Amino acid sequence: CASSYSIAGGYNEQFF.